The 14 T cell receptor beta chains in this list originate from one sample, sequenced in a study of blood T cell repertoires in COVID-19. Generated by immunoSEQ multiplex PCR, the TCRdb table keeps only in-frame clones and is missing some. The sample contains 140,000 to 150,000 clones, over 75% of which appear only once. The sequenced sample consisted of PBMCs or T cells enriched from blood (not recorded which). The receptors stem from a woman aged 25-40 years with acute COVID-19.

As DNA, the CDR3 is TGTGGGATCAGGTGCAGGCCCGTAACCTACGAGCAGTACTTC. Translation gives CGIRCRPVTYEQYF. This rearrangement joins TRBV5-6 to TRBJ2-7; D not resolved. This CDR3 is 14 amino acids long. Germline CDR1 SGHDT, CDR2 YYEEEE.

The rearrangement uses TRBV25-1 and TRBJ2-5; possibly TRBD2 for D (6 bases). The CDR3 is 17 residues long. Germline loops: CDR1 MGHDK, CDR2 SYGVNS. V lost 2 bases, J lost 5 bases, and 21 bases lay in between. CDR3 loop: CASSEPAGRPGVETQYF. The CDR3 DNA reads as TGTGCCAGCAGTGAACCTGCGGGGCGGCCGGGTGTGGAGACCCAGTACTTC. The entire variable domain, with the rest obtained from reference TRBV25-1 and TRBJ2-5, is as follows: EADIYQTPRYLVIGTGKKITLECSQTMGHDKMYWYQQDPGMELHLIHYSYGVNSTEKGDLSSESTVSRIRTEHFPLTLESARPSHTSQYLCASSEPAGRPGVETQYFGPGTRLLVL.

This clone has just one count. The chain has TRBV3-1 (or the pseudogene TRBV3-2) and TRBJ1-1; D remains ambiguous. Trimming shortened V by 1 base and J by 3 bases, and 6 bases separated the two germline ends. This CDR3 is built from 13 residues. Germline V CDR1 and CDR2: LGHDT, YNNKEL (reference sequence). The CDR3 DNA reads as TGTGCCAGCAGCCAAGGGACTCACACTGAAGCTTTCTTT. Translation gives CASSQGTHTEAFF.

The chain carries TRBV5-1 and TRBJ1-2, with 7 bases matching TRBD1. The CDR3 contains 16 residues. Germline loops: CDR1 SGHRS, CDR2 YFSETQ. Trimming took 2 bases from V and 0 from J; bases not matched to a gene: 7. The CDR3, as DNA: TGCGCCAGCAGCTTATCGACAGGGACCACTAACTATGGCTACACCTTC. Residues: CASSLSTGTTNYGYTF.

The V call is TRBV18, the J call TRBJ2-1; TRBD1 matches 7 bases. Germline V gene sequence: CDR1 KGHSH, CDR2 LQKENI. Trimming took 2 bases from V and 6 from J; bases not matched to a gene: 1. The CDR3 is 13 amino acids. CDR3 residues: CASSPTGVNEQFF. The CDR3 coding sequence is TGTGCCAGCTCACCAACAGGGGTCAATGAGCAGTTCTTC. The full variable domain, rest sourced from reference TRBV18 and TRBJ2-1, is NAGVMQNPRHLVRRRGQEARLRCSPMKGHSHVYWYRQLPEEGLKFMVYLQKENIIDESGMPKERFSAEFPKEGPSILRIQQVVRGDSAAYFCASSPTGVNEQFFGPGTRLTVL.

This chain joins TRBV5-1 and TRBJ1-2; TRBD1 aligns across 9 bases. V gave up 4 bases and J gave up 7 bases; unmatched junction bases: 11. This CDR3 is built from 15 residues. From germline, CDR1 is SGHRS and CDR2 YFSETQ. The CDR3 nucleotides read TGCGCCAGCAGCGAGGGACAGGGCTTATACGTTGGCTACACCTTC. Translation: CASSEGQGLYVGYTF.

This clone was seen once. The genes are TRBV19 and TRBJ1-1; no clear D gene. The V gene lost 5 bases and the J gene lost 0 bases, with 16 bases spanning the gap. The CDR3 covers 16 residues. In germline, CDR1 is LNHDA, CDR2 SQIVND (reference sequence). CDR3 sequence reads: CASSRGEVLMNTEAFF. The CDR3 DNA is TGTGCCAGTAGTCGGGGAGAGGTATTGATGAACACTGAAGCTTTCTTT.

In its sample, this clone was seen once. This chain connects TRBV7-2 to TRBJ2-1, with D hard to call. V was shortened by 0 bases and J by 4 bases, with 10 bases between the two germline ends. Germline V gene data show CDR1 as SGHTA and CDR2 as FQGNSA. This CDR3 contains 15 residues. CDR3 protein: CASSLAAISYNEQFF. The CDR3 DNA follows: TGTGCCAGCAGCTTAGCTGCGATTTCGTACAATGAGCAGTTCTTC.

A single count supports this clone. The chain uses TRBV7-9 and TRBJ2-1, with TRBD2 matching 8 bases. This CDR3 region has 15 residues. Germline loops: CDR1 SEHNR, CDR2 FQNEAQ (reference sequence). V lost 5 bases, J lost 8 bases, and 11 bases stayed unmatched. CDR3 in amino acids: CASSPAGGVIHEQFF. For the CDR3, the DNA is TGTGCCAGCAGCCCCGCGGGGGGAGTGATCCATGAGCAGTTCTTC.

V usage is TRBV3-1 (or the pseudogene TRBV3-2) and J usage is TRBJ1-1, with D perhaps TRBD1 (5 bases). The CDR3 contains 13 residues. V shed 8 bases and J shed 3 bases, with 13 bases lying between them. Germline CDR1 and CDR2: LGHDT and YNNKEL (reference sequence). The CDR3, as DNA: TGTGCCAGCTCCTCGACGGGGGACACTGAAGCTTTCTTT. This gives the protein CASSSTGDTEAFF.

The chain recombines TRBV9 with TRBJ1-1; D perhaps matches TRBD1 (5 bases). Germline V gives CDR1 SGDLS, CDR2 YYNGEE. CDR3 length equals 16 residues. Trimming left V 0 bases short and J 3 bases short, with 15 bases between. In nucleotides, the CDR3 is TGTGCCAGCAGCGTAGCCAGACAGTTGACCGACACTGAAGCTTTCTTT. Translation: CASSVARQLTDTEAFF.

The chain joins TRBV7-2 to TRBJ1-2; D gene unclear. The CDR3 loop spans 14 amino acids. CDR1 and CDR2 from the germline V gene are SGHTA and FQGNSA. V was trimmed by 1 base and J by 7 bases, leaving 13 bases between them. The CDR3 region has the DNA TGTGCCAGCAGCTTAGGGTCCCGGGAGGGTGGCTACACCTTC. Translating it yields CASSLGSREGGYTF.

V usage is TRBV27 and J usage is TRBJ2-5, with D maybe TRBD2 (5 bases). Germline V gene lookup returns CDR1 MNHEY and CDR2 SMNVEV (reference sequence). V dropped 5 bases and J dropped 4 bases, with 20 bases sitting between them. This CDR3 comprises 16 residues. In DNA, the CDR3 is TGTGCCAGCAGTAGTCTGTGGGTGCGGGCCACAGAGACCCAGTACTTC. This encodes CASSSLWVRATETQYF.

The V gene is TRBV7-2, the J gene TRBJ2-1; TRBD2 aligns across 9 bases. There are 17 residues in the CDR3. Losses at the gene ends were 2 bases for V and 0 bases for J; bases not matched to a gene: 5. CDR1 is SGHTA, CDR2 FQGNSA, per germline. CDR3 bases: TGTGCCAGCAGCTTAATCTTACTAGCGGGCTCCTACAATGAGCAGTTCTTC. Its translation is CASSLILLAGSYNEQFF.